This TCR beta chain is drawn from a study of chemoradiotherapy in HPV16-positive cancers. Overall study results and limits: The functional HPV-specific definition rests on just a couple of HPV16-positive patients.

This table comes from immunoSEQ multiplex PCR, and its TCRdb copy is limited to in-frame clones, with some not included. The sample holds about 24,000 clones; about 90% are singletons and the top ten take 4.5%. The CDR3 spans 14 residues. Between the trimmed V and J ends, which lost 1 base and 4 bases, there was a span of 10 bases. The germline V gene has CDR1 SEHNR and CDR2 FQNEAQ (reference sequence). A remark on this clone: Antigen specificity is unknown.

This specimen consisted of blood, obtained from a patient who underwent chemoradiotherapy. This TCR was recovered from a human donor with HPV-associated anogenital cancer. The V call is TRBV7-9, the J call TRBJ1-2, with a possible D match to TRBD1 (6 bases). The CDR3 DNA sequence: TGTGCCAGCAGCTTAGGGACAGCTCCCTATGGCTACACCTTC. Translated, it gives CASSLGTAPYGYTF.